This TCR beta chain was identified in a study of blood T cell repertoires in COVID-19. Across the whole study: Sites in the United States, Italy and Spain provided acute and convalescent COVID-19 samples.

In its sample, this clone was seen many times. Assay used: immunoSEQ multiplex PCR; TCRdb lists only in-frame clones, some missing. The sample includes roughly 200,000 clones, around 79% seen only once; the top ten take roughly 5.6%. The CDR3 has 14 amino acids. V was shortened by 3 bases and J by 3 bases, with 14 bases between the two germline ends. CDR1 GTSNPN and CDR2 SVGIG come from the germline V gene (reference sequence). The Seattle site enrolled patients during active infection and followed them longitudinally. This TCR was recovered from a woman aged 40 to 50 with COVID-19, enrolled during active disease. Sequencing was performed on peripheral blood. The chain has TRBV30 and TRBJ1-1; possible D gene TRBD1, 5 bases. CDR3 protein: CAWSPIGGDTEAFF. CDR3 bases: TGTGCCTGGAGCCCGATAGGAGGGGACACTGAAGCTTTCTTT.